This record concerns one T cell receptor beta chain sequence. What it recognizes is unknown. The CDR3 contains 11 residues. V was trimmed by 2 bases and J by 5 bases, leaving 3 bases between them. Here immunoSEQ multiplex PCR was the method, and the copy in TCRdb shows in-frame clones only, minus some. The sample includes about 110,000 clones, 81% of them seen just once. The data originate from a study of T cell responses to AZD1222 COVID-19 vaccine. Study at large: Second-dose recipients at about 4 or about 12 weeks were treated as one pooled group.

Findings of the study overall: Repertoire sampling occurred only after the peak T cell response. Females outnumbered males among donors, who were mostly white British; clonal diversity was possibly underestimated. Epitopes outside B.1.351 and B.1.1.7 mutated regions reportedly drew nearly half of spike TCRs.

This clonotype was sampled from an adult in good health. This chain joins TRBV12-3 or TRBV12-4 and TRBJ2-5, with no clear D. The starting material was peripheral blood, obtained on day 0 of AZD1222 vaccination. The CDR3 coding sequence is TGTGCCAGCAGTTTATTGGAGACCCAGTACTTC. Protein product: CASSLLETQYF.